The 16 T cell receptor beta chains listed next were all sequenced from one sample in a study of cytomegalovirus exposure and HLA in healthy donors. PCR used 60 Vbeta primers and 13 Jbeta primers. Using immunoSEQ multiplex PCR, the repertoire was profiled, and TCRdb retains in-frame clones only, with some absent. In the table there are 110,000 to 150,000 clones, approximately 80% of which are singletons. The sequenced sample was PBMCs. The receptors derive from a boy between 2 and 10 years old in good health and CMV-seronegative.

The chain combines TRBV19 with TRBJ2-4, with TRBD2 matching over 8 bases. This CDR3 comprises 15 residues. V dropped 4 bases and J dropped 6; count of bases not matched to a gene: 8. Germline CDR1 reads LNHDA; CDR2 reads SQIVND (reference sequence). CDR3 sequence (DNA): TGTGCCAGTAGTACCCAGGGACTAGGGGTAAACATTCAGTACTTC. It encodes CASSTQGLGVNIQYF.

V and J are TRBV7-2 and TRBJ1-2; D not certain. Trimming took off 3 bases at V and 0 bases at J, with 5 bases between the two ends. The CDR3 totals 13 residues. Germline CDR1 is SGHTA and CDR2 is FQGNSA. CDR3 sequence reads: CASSFGTNYGYTF. DNA of the CDR3: TGTGCCAGCAGCTTCGGGACTAACTATGGCTACACCTTC.

The chain is built from TRBV27 and TRBJ2-1; no firm D call. Per germline, CDR1 MNHEY and CDR2 SMNVEV (reference sequence). This CDR3 has 12 residues. Trimming cost V 5 bases and J 6 bases, with 8 bases left between them. CDR3 sequence reads: CASSQSGNEQFF. The CDR3 nucleotides read TGTGCCAGCAGTCAGTCAGGCAATGAGCAGTTCTTC.

This sequence joins TRBV16 and TRBJ2-7; TRBD2 matches at 8 bases. After removal of 0 bases from V and 5 bases from J, the junction contained 9 bases not matched to a gene. CDR1 and CDR2 (germline): KGHSY, FQNENV. The CDR3 sequence is 16 residues long. CDR3 sequence: CASSQSSGLAQNEQYF. The CDR3 nucleotides read TGTGCCAGCAGCCAATCGTCAGGACTAGCCCAAAACGAGCAGTACTTC.

The chain carries TRBV7-3 and TRBJ1-3, with a tentative D call TRBD1 (6 bases). Germline values: CDR1 SGHTA, CDR2 FQGTGA. The V and J ends lost 5 bases and 4 bases respectively, with 9 bases between them. This CDR3 is built from 13 residues. CDR3 residues: CASSTGTGNTIYF. The CDR3 DNA follows: TGTGCCAGCAGCACCGGGACAGGAAACACCATATATTTT.

The J gene is TRBJ2-7, the V gene TRBV25-1; D possibly corresponds to TRBD1 (8 bases). V shed 0 bases and J shed 2 bases, with 20 bases lying between them. CDR1 and CDR2 (germline): MGHDK, SYGVNS. The CDR3 runs to 18 residues. The CDR3 sequence is CASSEYEGGDRTTYEQYF. CDR3 in DNA: TGTGCCAGCAGTGAATACGAGGGGGGGGACAGGACTACCTACGAGCAGTACTTC.

The genes are TRBV15 and TRBJ1-2; D perhaps matches TRBD1 (6 bases). This CDR3 spans 14 amino acids. From germline, CDR1 is LNHNV and CDR2 YYDKDF (reference sequence). The V gene lost 2 bases and the J gene lost 9 bases, with 16 bases spanning the gap. CDR3 nucleotides: TGTGCCACCAGCAGATATCAGGGGCAAGGAAGCTACACCTTC. Protein sequence: CATSRYQGQGSYTF.

The CDR3 sequence is CASAGGLAGNYNEQFF. The DNA for the CDR3 is TGTGCCAGCGCGGGGGGACTAGCGGGAAACTACAATGAGCAGTTCTTC. The chain joins TRBV9 to TRBJ2-1; 13 nucleotides align to TRBD2. The germline CDR1 and CDR2 sequences are SGDLS and YYNGEE. This CDR3 is 16 amino acids long. The V gene end was trimmed by 7 bases and the J gene end by 3 bases; junction bases not matched to a gene: 7.

The gene calls are TRBV5-1 and TRBJ2-3; D not resolved. The CDR3 is 14 residues long. Germline-derived CDR1 and CDR2 are SGHRS and YFSETQ. Trimming shortened V by 3 bases and J by 0 bases, and 8 bases separated the two germline ends. The CDR3 loop is CASSSYSSTDTQYF. The CDR3 region has the DNA TGCGCCAGCAGCTCCTACTCTAGCACAGATACGCAGTATTTT.

This chain links TRBV30 with TRBJ2-1; 11 bases are a match to TRBD2. CDR3 size: 11 residues. V shed 3 bases, J shed 12 bases, and the junction held 1 base outside the gene matches. Germline CDR1 and CDR2: GTSNPN and SVGIG (reference sequence). This chain's CDR3 is CAWRLAGGQFF. In DNA form, the CDR3 reads TGTGCCTGGAGGCTAGCGGGGGGGCAGTTCTTC.

The V gene is TRBV4-3, the J gene TRBJ1-3, with D unclear. V was cut by 1 base and J by 10 bases, with 20 bases left in between. The germline CDR1 and CDR2 sequences are LGHNA and YSLEER. This CDR3 comprises 16 residues. In DNA form, the CDR3 reads TGCGCCAGCAGCCAAGTTATGGATAGCTCGGTTGGGACCATATATTTT. Translated, it gives CASSQVMDSSVGTIYF.

This rearrangement joins TRBV6-1 to TRBJ2-5; possibly TRBD1 for D (5 bases). Germline lookup yields CDR1 MNHNS and CDR2 SASEGT. Between the trimmed V and J ends, which lost 4 bases and 4 bases, there was a span of 13 bases. This CDR3 is built from 14 residues. As DNA, the CDR3 is TGTGCCAGCAGTGTAAGGGGTTTGCGAGAGACCCAGTACTTC. Amino acid sequence: CASSVRGLRETQYF.

This rearrangement joins TRBV18 to TRBJ1-1; the match to TRBD1 covers 10 bases. The ends lost 2 bases at V and 10 bases at J; junction bases unmatched: 4. This CDR3 spans 13 amino acids. The germline V gene encodes CDR1 KGHSH and CDR2 LQKENI. The CDR3 DNA follows: TGTGCCAGCTCACCAGACAGGGGGCCTGGAGCTTTCTTT. Translating it yields CASSPDRGPGAFF. Filled out from reference TRBV18 and TRBJ1-1, the complete variable domain reads NAGVMQNPRHLVRRRGQEARLRCSPMKGHSHVYWYRQLPEEGLKFMVYLQKENIIDESGMPKERFSAEFPKEGPSILRIQQVVRGDSAAYFCASSPDRGPGAFFGQGTRLTVV.

This chain links TRBV18 with TRBJ1-3; 7 bases line up with TRBD1. CDR1 and CDR2 (germline): KGHSH, LQKENI. The CDR3 consists of 17 residues. The ends lost 4 bases at V and 0 bases at J; junction bases unmatched: 9. DNA for the CDR3: TGTGCCAGCTCACAAACGGGACAGACATTCTCTGGAAACACCATATATTTT. Translating it yields CASSQTGQTFSGNTIYF.

The chain uses TRBV6-1 and TRBJ2-4; weak D call: TRBD1 (5 bases). Trimming removed 0 bases from V and 7 bases from J, with 13 bases in between. Germline V CDR1 and CDR2: MNHNS, SASEGT. The CDR3 extends over 15 amino acids. This CDR3 reads CASSEAITQVNIQYF. CDR3 nucleotide sequence: TGTGCCAGCAGTGAAGCAATTACACAGGTGAACATTCAGTACTTC.

Comments on this clone: Relative to the germline gene, one junction end is altered; a read error may explain this. This chain joins TRBV20-1 and TRBJ2-7; tentatively, D is TRBD1 (5 bases). CDR1 and CDR2 (germline): DFQATT, SNEGSKA (reference sequence). The CDR3 sequence is 11 residues long. CDR3 nucleotides: TGCAGTGCTGCCACAGGCTACGAGCGGTACTTC. It encodes CSAATGYERYF.